Sequencing of this TCR beta chain was carried out in a study of cytomegalovirus exposure and HLA in healthy donors (dated by TCRdb to 2015 to 2018). Notes on the research overall: In an earlier analysis of some 610 of the donors, about 270 Gb of sequence data and some 100 million unique TCR beta sequences from roughly 200 million T cells were reported. Typing coverage varied by locus: roughly 629-630 donors for A, B, C, DRB1 and DQB1; 522 for DQA1; more than 600 for DPA1; about 450 for DPB1. The later analysis used no new phenotypic data to find candidate immune exposures, relying instead on TCR beta sequences and their occurrence across donors. Of the roughly 410 genotyped donors, less than 85% were placed in the genetic ancestry cluster associated with self-reported Caucasian donors. Across around 400 genotyped donors of the cohort, an average of about 240,000 unique TCR beta nucleotide sequences per donor were sequenced, and 15% to 20% of those sequences were non-productive. In a later analysis, previously published TCR beta repertoires from several hundred donors were re-analyzed and high-resolution HLA genotyping was added so that TCR occurrence patterns could be studied. Using immunosequencing, the study profiled T cell repertoires from about 620 subjects and related those repertoires to cytomegalovirus serostatus. Both class I and class II loci were covered by HLA typing, at four-digit resolution. A later genetic analysis used genome-wide SNP genotypes for about three fifths of the 666 donors, treating that subset as a discovery cohort. Five DR-DQ haplotypes were handled as single units for association and clustering, since linkage in the cohort was strong. The study aimed to test whether signatures of past pathogen exposure could be identified by cataloging public T cell receptors. Along with the roughly 670-subject first cohort, a separate validation cohort of over 90 different subjects was used. Roughly 320 gigabases of sequencing data and 75 million to 85 million unique TCR sequences made up an early release that covered 500 to 650 HLA-typed donors. To decide whether each TCR beta V gene segment behaved as functional or pseudogenic, an earlier analysis of several hundred of the donors relied on high-throughput TCR beta sequencing. All discovery cohort repertoires had been generated using a single sequencing platform. Donor age, sex, ethnicity and CMV serostatus were compiled alongside the repertoire data. The study combined high-throughput TCR immunosequencing, statistical association of individual TCRs with disease status, and machine learning to predict cytomegalovirus infection status.

Relative to germline, V is 0 bases shorter and J is 4 bases shorter, with 15 bases between their ends. CDR3 length: 16 amino acids, cysteine to phenylalanine. Solely the CDR3 DNA is kept, with 48 bases framed from the first base. In the germline V gene, CDR1 corresponds to ENHRY and CDR2 to SYGVKD. Details on this clone: What this receptor recognizes is not known. Base-call qualities are not available, and no considerably larger clone is one nucleotide away.

Broad study findings and their caveats: Cytomegalovirus status was reported to be diagnosed by the classifier with high specificity and sensitivity in both the original and validation cohorts. The earlier analysis of approximately 560 of the donors excluded some 15 rarely observed V segments, including chromosome 9 orphons, because counts were too low. In a later analysis, some 17,000 TCR beta sequences were associated with specific HLA alleles at a false discovery rate of 0.05. According to a later genetic analysis, donors in an Asian-associated ancestry cluster had fewer N-insertions in productive TCRs than the approximately 610-donor mean. Most TCR sequences were observed very rarely across donors, whereas some public TCRs were present in many individuals. The 87-base-pair reads could not distinguish some IMGT-functional V segments, including TRBV6-2 and TRBV6-3, so those segments were excluded. According to the authors, the approach could potentially be generalized to other disease states and immunological phenotypes. Sequencing depth was assumed to be roughly uniform across donors in the presence/absence analyses, though that assumption may not hold. A further reported finding was that TCR beta sequences accurately predicted the HLA-A and HLA-B alleles for most subjects in the first cohort. Strong co-occurrence of HLA alleles, especially DR and DQ, made assigning TCR associations to individual alleles difficult. The study listed 150 to 200 TCR beta chains as associated with cytomegalovirus. Broadly in line with IMGT annotations, most TCR beta V segments showed up in productive rearrangements about 87% or about 30% of the time in an earlier analysis of some 590 of the donors. For the cohort, immune exposure information was limited to CMV serostatus. In a later analysis, most CMV-associated TCR beta chains were found to appear HLA-restricted, with HLA associations seemingly driven largely by CMV exposure. Because HLA typing was unavailable for some donors at each locus, only the typed subset was used in association tests. A later analysis reported that several top co-occurrence clusters appeared linked to parvovirus B19, influenza, CMV and Epstein-Barr virus. In a later genetic analysis, a missense DCLRE1C variant was associated with V-gene and J-gene trimming of TCR beta chains, and the association was replicated in an independent cohort. A group of highly shared sequence variants was considered likely to be a technical artifact of the sequencing pipeline. Linkage disequilibrium might explain the correlated functional status among segregating V segments, but an unknown experimental factor could not be ruled out. In vitro tests confirmed that a few of the cytomegalovirus-associated TCR beta chains recognize cytomegalovirus antigens. In this cohort, only TCR beta chains were sequenced, and detectable features were limited by the absence of alpha or paired-chain data. In a later analysis, TCR association rates were found to vary across HLA loci, with the most associated TCRs seen for DRB1 alleles and the fewest for HLA-C alleles. A later analysis found that HLA-associated TCR beta chains were more clonally expanded and had lower generation probabilities than equally common non-associated chains.

The cohort comprised several hundred healthy bone marrow donors. All cohort members were sampled while nominally healthy, although unrecorded immune exposures were likely present. The donor was CMV seronegative and belonged to the group of around 400 seronegative cohort members. A peripheral blood sample was collected from each donor, and TCR beta sequencing was performed on peripheral blood mononuclear cells. Genomic DNA extraction from the blood cell samples was performed with the Qiagen DNeasy Blood Extraction Kit. The receptor library was made with the immunoSEQ multiplex PCR assay. The multiplex PCR relied on a mix of 60 forward primers for TCR Vbeta segments and 13 reverse primers for TCR Jbeta segments. The CDR3 region of rearranged TCR beta genes was amplified from genomic DNA by a multiplex PCR assay. On the Illumina HiSeq System, the amplified TCR beta libraries were sequenced as 87-base-pair reads. Per the original workflow: A later analysis counted some 80 million unique TCR beta chains across the 550 to 750 repertoires, and some 12 million of these chains were shared by at least two donors. A nearest-neighbor algorithm error-corrected the raw reads and collapsed the reads into unique sequences, merging closely related sequences to remove PCR and sequencing errors. Alignment of CDR3 sequences to IMGT reference sequences was used to assign V, D and J gene segments. For a sequence to be retained, at least a six-nucleotide match to both a V gene segment and a J gene segment was required. A rearrangement was called productive if the CDR3 had no stop codons and remained in frame with V and J, and every other rearrangement was called non-productive. Following IMGT convention, CDR3 was defined as the stretch from the second conserved V-encoded cysteine to the conserved J-encoded phenylalanine. Sequences without an unambiguous match to a single V gene segment were excluded from the earlier analysis of approximately 560 of the donors. An earlier analysis of a few hundred of the donors called V segments functional above 56.7% productive rearrangements and segregating when the between-donor standard deviation exceeded 5%. A statistical classification framework was developed to diagnose cytomegalovirus status using the catalog of TCR beta chain sequences. In a later analysis, V and J genes were assigned by comparing TCR nucleotide sequences against IMGT/GENE-DB human TR gene sequences. A later analysis assigned CDR3 sequences and most-parsimonious VDJ recombination scenarios with the TCRdist pipeline. In a later analysis, each TCR beta chain was defined by its CDR3 amino acid sequence together with its V-gene family, and reads without a unique V-gene family were excluded. To address suspected cross-contamination and a sequencing artifact, a later analysis removed around 600 highly shared, low-generation-probability nucleotide sequences. A later analysis calculated a clonal expansion index for each public chain from normalized within-repertoire ranks of inferred template counts. In a later analysis, generation probabilities were computed using a VDJ recombination model fitted to out-of-frame rearrangements, and the results were checked against IGoR. A later analysis scored TCR-TCR, TCR-HLA and TCR-CMV co-occurrence with hypergeometric tests, applying a repertoire-size bias correction to TCR pairs. False discovery rates were estimated in a later analysis by permuting HLA or CMV assignments 20 times. In a later analysis, co-occurring TCRs were grouped using DBSCAN, and TCRdist sequence similarity was added for clustering within HLA-allele-positive subsets. Repertoires with fewer than 30,000 or more than 120,000 public chains, plus five repertoires with anomalous nucleotide sharing, were excluded from co-occurrence clustering. This is the immuneACCESS table as TCRdb keeps it, with only in-frame sequences that have V and J called. A part of the clones is gone; compared with another copy, unresolved V genes explain less than half, and the rest is unexplained. The D gene and trimming were derived from the DNA, and the V and J assignments and clone size from that table. The sample has about 62,000 clones on record, roughly 77% of them singletons. The ten largest clones represent roughly 5.3% of the sample.

The sample comprised PBMCs. This receptor was obtained from a woman in her 30s in good health and CMV-seronegative. The sequence joins TRBV10-3 to TRBJ1-1; the D gene is possibly TRBD1, with 6 bases matching. For the CDR3, the sequence is CAISESTGGGSTEAFF. The sequence in DNA is TGTGCCATCAGTGAGTCGACGGGGGGCGGGAGCACTGAAGCTTTCTTT.